These T cell receptor beta chains were read from a single sample in a study of blood T cell repertoires in COVID-19. TCRdb's copy holds only in-frame clones and misses some; the assay was immunoSEQ multiplex PCR. The table lists a few hundred thousand clones, about 90% of them singletons. Sequences were obtained from PBMCs or T cells enriched from blood (not recorded which). These receptor sequences come from a man aged 25-45 years who had recovered from COVID-19. The CDR3 runs from the conserved cysteine through the conserved F or W. D genes are given only for firm matches. Only some rows state a clone size, as once, few, many or a class for expanded clones.

j_gene	abundance	v_gene	d_gene	CDR3aa	CDR3nt
TRBJ2-1	.	TRBV27	.	CASSLLQGYYNEQFF	TGTGCCAGCAGTTTACTGCAGGGGTATTACAATGAGCAGTTCTTC
TRBJ2-7	.	TRBV11-2	TRBD2	CASREAPYEQYF	TGTGCCAGTCGGGAGGCCCCCTACGAGCAGTACTTC
TRBJ1-2	.	TRBV11-2	.	CASSLDGGVSGYTF	TGTGCCAGCAGCTTAGATGGGGGGGTGAGCGGCTACACCTTC
TRBJ1-5	.	TRBV7-8	.	CASSLGLRGRNQPQHF	TGTGCCAGCAGCTTAGGCCTCCGAGGGAGAAATCAGCCCCAGCATTTT
TRBJ1-1	.	TRBV10-1	.	CASSETGTKAFF	TGCGCCAGCAGTGAAACCGGGACAAAAGCTTTCTTT
TRBJ1-4	.	TRBV18	TRBD1	CASSPSGTGFFPNEKLFF	TGTGCCAGCTCACCCAGCGGGACAGGCTTTTTTCCGAATGAAAAACTGTTTTTT
TRBJ2-7	.	TRBV5-4	TRBD1	CASSRDRVGQYF	TGTGCCAGCAGCCGGGACAGGGTCGGGCAGTACTTC
TRBJ2-2	.	TRBV5-1	TRBD1	CASSSPGQANTGELFF	TGCGCCAGCAGCTCCCCGGGACAGGCGAACACCGGGGAGCTGTTTTTT
TRBJ2-7	once	TRBV7-8	.	CASSLDRGGGEQYF	TGTGCCAGCAGCTTAGACCGTGGGGGCGGCGAGCAGTACTTC
TRBJ2-7	.	TRBV28	.	CASTPLAPLGEQYF	TGTGCCAGCACCCCTTTAGCTCCCCTGGGCGAGCAGTACTTC
TRBJ2-7	.	TRBV7-2	.	CASSLSLSQGSYEQYF	TGTGCCAGCAGCTTATCGTTATCTCAGGGCTCCTACGAGCAGTACTTC
TRBJ1-1	once	TRBV20-1	TRBD1	CSASDQGAFGEAFF	TGCAGTGCTAGTGATCAGGGGGCTTTCGGTGAAGCTTTCTTT
TRBJ2-1	.	TRBV4-2	TRBD1	CASSQIRGQGRHEQFF	TGTGCCAGCAGCCAAATTAGGGGACAGGGAAGGCATGAGCAGTTCTTC
TRBJ2-5	few	TRBV24-1	.	CATSNVGQQETQYF	TGTGCCACGAGTAATGTCGGACAGCAAGAGACCCAGTACTTC
TRBJ2-2	.	TRBV11-2	TRBD1	CASSPSLPGGGELFF	TGTGCCAGCAGCCCGAGCCTTCCAGGGGGCGGGGAGCTGTTTTTT
TRBJ2-2	once	TRBV6-2/TRBV6-3	.	CASSQTSYTGELFF	TGTGCCAGCAGTCAGACTAGTTACACCGGGGAGCTGTTTTTT
TRBJ1-6	.	TRBV6-5	TRBD1	CASSTGTGNSPLHF	TGTGCCAGCAGTACCGGGACAGGGAATTCACCCCTCCACTTT
TRBJ2-2	.	TRBV29-1	TRBD2	CSVKRGDRELFF	TGCAGCGTTAAGCGGGGGGACCGGGAGCTGTTTTTT
TRBJ1-6	.	TRBV2	TRBD1	CASSGGGRSYNSPLHF	TGTGCCAGCAGTGGAGGGGGCCGCTCCTATAATTCACCCCTCCACTTT
TRBJ2-2	.	TRBV7-8	.	CASSLAPGSGELFF	TGTGCCAGCAGCTTAGCGCCAGGGTCCGGGGAGCTGTTTTTT
TRBJ2-2	.	TRBV19	TRBD2	CASSRTSDRTGELFF	TGTGCCAGTAGTAGAACTAGCGATCGAACCGGGGAGCTGTTTTTT
TRBJ2-5	.	TRBV4-1	.	CASSRTGSQETQYF	TGCGCCAGCAGTCGAACAGGGTCCCAAGAGACCCAGTACTTC
TRBJ1-4	.	TRBV19	.	CASSPRGQTTNEKLFF	TGTGCCAGTAGTCCCCGCGGACAGACAACTAATGAAAAACTGTTTTTT
TRBJ2-3	many	TRBV4-2	.	CASSSVAGYTQYF	TGTGCCAGCAGCTCCGTGGCGGGTTATACGCAGTATTTT
TRBJ2-1	.	TRBV4-3	TRBD2	CASSHVLARSYNEQFF	TGCGCCAGCAGCCATGTACTAGCGAGGTCCTACAATGAGCAGTTCTTC
TRBJ2-5	.	TRBV11-2	TRBD1	CASSYRGQDTIRETQYF	TGTGCCAGCAGCTACCGAGGACAGGACACCATACGGGAGACCCAGTACTTC
TRBJ1-1	.	TRBV27	.	CASSLPHRVGEAFF	TGTGCCAGCAGTTTACCCCACAGGGTTGGTGAAGCTTTCTTT
TRBJ2-1	.	TRBV7-6	.	CASSLLEGAVGNEQFF	TGTGCCAGCAGCTTATTGGAGGGAGCGGTCGGGAATGAGCAGTTCTTC
TRBJ2-7	.	TRBV7-8	.	CASSSWGRTYYEQYF	TGTGCCAGCAGCTCCTGGGGCAGGACCTACTACGAGCAGTACTTC
TRBJ1-1	.	TRBV28	.	CASSPWANTEAFF	TGTGCCAGCAGTCCGTGGGCGAACACTGAAGCTTTCTTT
TRBJ2-5	.	TRBV7-9	.	CASSLGTQETQYF	TGTGCCAGCAGCTTAGGGACTCAAGAGACCCAGTACTTC
TRBJ1-1	.	TRBV6-5	.	CASSYSGATEAFF	TGTGCCAGCAGTTACTCAGGGGCCACTGAAGCTTTCTTT
TRBJ2-2	.	TRBV28	.	CASSFRTESGELFF	TGTGCCAGCAGTTTTAGGACAGAAAGCGGGGAGCTGTTTTTT
TRBJ2-3	.	TRBV7-9	.	CASSLLNRATDTQYF	TGTGCCAGCAGCTTATTGAACAGGGCGACAGATACGCAGTATTTT
TRBJ2-5	.	TRBV4-1	.	CASSLRASSRQETQYF	TGCGCCAGCAGCCTAAGGGCGTCTAGCAGACAAGAGACCCAGTACTTC
TRBJ1-3	once	TRBV10-2	TRBD1	CASSGGTDSTGNTIYF	TGCGCCAGCAGTGGCGGGACAGATAGCACTGGAAACACCATATATTTT
TRBJ2-7	.	TRBV18	.	CASSPKQGGEQYF	TGTGCCAGCTCACCTAAACAGGGTGGCGAGCAGTACTTC
TRBJ2-7	.	TRBV5-1	.	CASSLVTTRYSYEQYF	TGCGCCAGCAGCTTGGTCACTACCCGATACTCCTACGAGCAGTACTTC
TRBJ2-1	.	TRBV14	.	CASSQGIATAYNEQFF	TGTGCCAGCAGCCAAGGGATAGCGACCGCTTACAATGAGCAGTTCTTC
TRBJ2-7	.	TRBV6-4	TRBD2	CASSDLGLVASYEQYF	TGTGCCAGCAGTGACCTGGGACTAGTTGCCTCCTACGAGCAGTACTTC
TRBJ2-5	.	TRBV13	.	CASSLGVRRETQYF	TGTGCCAGCAGCTTAGGGGTTCGGAGAGAGACCCAGTACTTC
TRBJ2-3	.	TRBV19	TRBD1	CASSRTGTTDTQYF	TGTGCCAGTAGCCGGACAGGGACCACAGATACGCAGTATTTT
TRBJ1-3	.	TRBV5-1	.	CASSRGGFPPSGNTIYF	TGCGCCAGCAGTAGAGGGGGTTTTCCCCCCTCTGGAAACACCATATATTTT
TRBJ2-5	.	TRBV19	.	CASSTFPGPQETQYF	TGTGCCAGTAGTACCTTCCCAGGGCCCCAAGAGACCCAGTACTTC
TRBJ2-7	.	TRBV3-1/TRBV3-2	TRBD2	CASSRGRQSYEQYF	TGTGCCAGCAGCCGCGGGAGACAGTCCTACGAGCAGTACTTC
TRBJ2-4	.	TRBV18	.	CASSPPGLAKNIQYF	TGTGCCAGCTCACCACCGGGACTAGCCAAAAACATTCAGTACTTC
TRBJ2-2	.	TRBV6-5	TRBD2	CASSSPSGVSGELFF	TGTGCCAGCAGTTCGCCCAGCGGGGTATCCGGGGAGCTGTTTTTT
TRBJ2-7	once	TRBV3-1/TRBV3-2	TRBD2	CASSQVRAGWVYEQYF	TGTGCCAGCAGCCAGGTCAGAGCGGGATGGGTATACGAGCAGTACTTC
TRBJ2-1	many	TRBV6-1	TRBD2	CASSELAGGYNEQFF	TGTGCCAGCAGTGAACTAGCGGGAGGCTACAATGAGCAGTTCTTC
TRBJ2-7	medium-sized	TRBV6-2/TRBV6-3	.	CASSYGTNSYEQYF	TGTGCCAGCAGTTACGGGACAAACTCCTACGAGCAGTACTTC
TRBJ2-5	.	TRBV9	TRBD2	CASSFRTSGGVETQYF	TGTGCCAGCAGCTTCCGGACTAGCGGGGGTGTTGAGACCCAGTACTTC
TRBJ1-5	.	TRBV3-1/TRBV3-2	.	CASSQDPDNQPQHF	TGTGCCAGCAGCCAAGATCCAGACAATCAGCCCCAGCATTTT
TRBJ2-2	.	TRBV3-1/TRBV3-2	.	CASSPLTASNTGELFF	TGTGCCAGCAGCCCATTGACAGCTTCAAACACCGGGGAGCTGTTTTTT
TRBJ1-1	.	TRBV6-1	.	CASSEAWGGLSEAFF	TGTGCCAGCAGTGAAGCCTGGGGGGGACTCTCTGAAGCTTTCTTT
TRBJ2-2	.	TRBV24-1	TRBD2	CATSDLGLADNTGELFF	TGTGCCACCAGTGATTTGGGACTAGCGGACAACACCGGGGAGCTGTTTTTT